These 7 T cell receptor beta chains came from one sample sequenced in a study of blood T cells in healthy people across ages. The authors ran a second PCR of roughly 6 to 11 cycles using a sample-barcoded 5' primer and a J-beta primer mix. TCRdb re-derived calls from the 5' RACE reads in MiXCR, one entry per CDR3 protein. The sample lists some 710,000 distinct CDR3 sequences, 35% to 60% occurring once. The material sequenced was blood. The receptors originated from an elderly man in good health.

This rearrangement joins TRBV7-6 to TRBJ1-6; 9 bases align to TRBD1. This CDR3 is built from 15 residues. Germline V lookup: CDR1 SGHVS, CDR2 FNYEAQ. V lost 1 base and J lost 10; bases outside the gene matches: 5. DNA for the CDR3: TGTGCCAGCAGCTTAGAAACAGGGGGCAAATCACCCCTCCACTTT. It encodes CASSLETGGKSPLHF.

V usage is TRBV29-1 and J usage is TRBJ2-4, with 9 bases lining up with TRBD2. The CDR3 is 14 amino acids. V shed 4 bases and J 1 base; nucleotides not matched to a gene: 2. Germline values: CDR1 SQVTM, CDR2 ANQGSEA. The CDR3 DNA follows: TGCAGCGTTGGCCTAGCGGGGGCCAAAAACATTCAGTACTTC. Amino acid sequence: CSVGLAGAKNIQYF.

V gene TRBV5-6 combines with J gene TRBJ1-1, with TRBD1 identical over 9 bases. This CDR3 comprises 13 residues. Germline loops: CDR1 SGHDT, CDR2 YYEEEE. The trim removed 2 bases at V and 5 bases at J, leaving 1 base unmatched. The CDR3: CASSFGTGTEAFF. CDR3 coding DNA: TGTGCCAGCAGCTTCGGGACAGGGACTGAAGCTTTCTTT.

This rearrangement joins TRBV29-1 to TRBJ1-4; weak D call: TRBD1 (5 bases). From germline, CDR1 is SQVTM and CDR2 ANQGSEA. V gave up 7 bases and J gave up 6 bases, with 12 bases separating them. The CDR3 extends over 12 amino acids. CDR3: CSATLGDEKLFF. In DNA form, the CDR3 reads TGCAGCGCAACACTGGGGGATGAAAAACTGTTTTTT.

V usage is TRBV7-2 and J usage is TRBJ2-3, with TRBD2 as a possible D gene (5 bases). V was cut by 2 bases and J by 3 bases, with 18 bases left in between. The CDR3 has 17 residues. CDR1 is SGHTA, CDR2 FQGNSA, per germline. DNA for the CDR3: TGTGCCAGCAGCTTAAGAGTCTACGGGGATTTAACAGATACGCAGTATTTT. Translation: CASSLRVYGDLTDTQYF.

This clonotype appeared a few times. The V and J genes are TRBV20-1 and TRBJ1-2, with unresolved D. The CDR3 is 14 amino acids. Germline-derived CDR1 and CDR2 are DFQATT and SNEGSKA (reference sequence). The V end was cut by 6 bases, the J end by 4 bases, with 18 bases between. The CDR3 sequence is CSAPRGQEFYGYTF. CDR3 bases: TGCAGTGCCCCCCGTGGGCAGGAGTTCTATGGCTACACCTTC.

This clonotype came up a few times. The rearrangement joins TRBV7-9 to TRBJ2-3; D remains unclear. Germline CDR1 is SEHNR and CDR2 is FQNEAQ (reference sequence). This CDR3 is built from 12 residues. V lost 1 base, J lost 10 bases, and 9 bases lay in between. CDR3 sequence (DNA): TGTGCCAGCAGCTTAGAGGGCATTGCGCAGTATTTT. Translated: CASSLEGIAQYF. Combining the CDR3 with reference TRBV7-9 and TRBJ2-3 gives the whole variable domain DTGVSQNPRHKITKRGQNVTFRCDPISEHNRLYWYRQTLGQGPEFLTYFQNEAQLEKSRLLSDRFSAERPKGSFSTLEIQRTEQGDSAMYLCASSLEGIAQYFGPGTRLTVL.